This TCR beta chain was found in a study of beta chain features in type 1 diabetes. Of the isolated RNA, all was reverse transcribed, and so the sequenced material was expressed TCRB transcripts. Profiling relied on immunoSEQ multiplex PCR, and the TCRdb table lists in-frame clones only, not all of them. This table has 600,000 to 700,000 clones, around 12% appearing once. For this clone: What it recognizes is unknown.

Whole-study results and caveats: In patients and controls equally, PCR might favor templates that are shorter. Sequencing used cDNA, and cells with high TCR expression could therefore be over-represented. A moderate, significant TCRB CDR3 shortening appeared in type 1 diabetes across four CD4+ subsets. The study found that naive, central memory and Treg TCRB repertoires appeared more similar in patients than in healthy donors.

A single heparinised blood sample, averaging roughly 110 mL, was obtained per donor. The CDR3 has 14 amino acids. The germline V gene has CDR1 ENHRY and CDR2 SYGVKD. Germline trimming cut 4 bases from V and 5 bases from J; bases unmatched to any gene: 4. Material for sequencing was naive CD4+ T cells from blood. The TCR originated in a man aged 25 to 45 with type 1 diabetes. The chain uses TRBV10-3 and TRBJ2-5; 10 bases fit TRBD2. Here the CDR3 DNA reads TGTGCCATCAGTGGGAGGACTAGCGGTGAGACCCAGTACTTC. The encoded protein is CAISGRTSGETQYF.